The 14 T cell receptor beta chains below were found in one sample sequenced in a study of T cells in Graves' hyperthyroidism and ophthalmopathy. RNA transcripts provided the source from which TCR beta CDR3 regions were amplified. First-round RT-PCR with HTBI primers amplified the TCR CDR3 region. TCRdb processed the multiplex PCR reads anew with MiXCR; each CDR3 protein has one entry. The data contain around 180,000 distinct CDR3 sequences, 15% to 20% of them singletons. The sample comprised blood. The receptors shown here come from a woman between 50 and 59 years old with Graves' hyperthyroidism.

This clonotype was observed many times. The chain is built from TRBV20-1 and TRBJ2-3; 7 bases align to TRBD1. The CDR3 covers 14 residues. The ends lost 7 bases at V and 0 bases at J; junction bases unmatched: 7. The germline V gene encodes CDR1 DFQATT and CDR2 SNEGSKA (reference sequence). The DNA of the CDR3 is TGCAGTGTTACCGACAGGGCTAGCACAGATACGCAGTATTTT. Amino acids: CSVTDRASTDTQYF.

This chain links TRBV12-3 or TRBV12-4 with TRBJ1-2; D perhaps matches TRBD1 (6 bases). This CDR3 region has 16 residues. The V end lost 4 bases, the J end lost 0 bases, and 15 bases lay between the germline ends. The CDR3 DNA sequence: TGTGCCAGCAGTTCCTCATCGGACAGAGCTAACTATGGCTACACCTTC. It codes for CASSSSSDRANYGYTF.

This clonotype was observed a handful of times. The J gene is TRBJ1-5, the V gene TRBV18, with D perhaps matching TRBD1 (5 bases). Trimming shortened V by 5 bases and J by 3 bases, and 8 bases separated the two germline ends. The V gene's germline CDR1 is KGHSH and CDR2 LQKENI. The CDR3 is 13 residues long. CDR3 sequence reads: CASSEGVNQPQHF. The CDR3 region has the DNA TGTGCCAGCTCAGAAGGGGTCAATCAGCCCCAGCATTTT.

The CDR3 coding sequence is TGTGCCAGCAGTTTCGTCGGGACAGGGAGTAACAATGAGCAGTTCTTC. Encoded protein: CASSFVGTGSNNEQFF. The V call is TRBV28, the J call TRBJ2-1; 9 bases align to TRBD1. This CDR3 is 16 amino acids long. The V gene's germline CDR1 is MDHEN and CDR2 SYDVKM. V was clipped by 3 bases and J by 5 bases; unmatched bases: 8.

The J gene is TRBJ2-7, the V gene TRBV6-1; TRBD2 matches at 7 bases. V shed 6 bases, J shed 4 bases, and the junction held 9 bases outside the gene matches. The CDR3 runs to 14 residues. Germline assignment: CDR1 MNHNS and CDR2 SASEGT. The CDR3 DNA follows: TGTGCCAGCAGCACCGGGACTAAGCTATACGAGCAGTACTTC. Its protein is CASSTGTKLYEQYF.

At least ten counts were recorded for this clonotype. The chain recombines TRBV7-2 with TRBJ1-1; D might be TRBD1 (5 bases). Trimming shortened V by 5 bases and J by 1 base, and 11 bases separated the two germline ends. CDR3 length equals 14 residues. CDR1 SGHTA and CDR2 FQGNSA come from the germline V gene. The CDR3 DNA sequence: TGTGCCAGCAGCACATTCCAGGGGAACACTGAAGCTTTCTTT. Translation: CASSTFQGNTEAFF.

The chain is built from TRBV12-3 or TRBV12-4 and TRBJ1-5, with D possibly matching TRBD1 (6 bases). With 5 bases removed from V and 3 bases from J, the gap between germline ends came to 11 bases. The CDR3 has 14 amino acids. CDR3 in DNA: TGTGCCAGCAGTACAGGGTCCCTCAATCAGCCCCAGCATTTT. Translation: CASSTGSLNQPQHF.

The rearrangement links TRBV7-8 to TRBJ1-5, with a possible D match to TRBD1 (5 bases). V shed 1 base and J shed 7 bases, with 20 bases lying between them. The CDR3 runs to 17 residues. The germline V gene encodes CDR1 SGHVS and CDR2 FQNEAQ. The CDR3 sequence: CASSLGWLAGGEQPQHF. CDR3 in DNA: TGTGCCAGCAGCTTAGGTTGGCTAGCGGGGGGTGAGCAGCCCCAGCATTTT.

The chain is built from TRBV2 and TRBJ2-7, with D tentatively TRBD1 (5 bases). The CDR3 length is 16 residues. V was cut by 3 bases and J by 1 base, with 16 bases left in between. The germline V gene encodes CDR1 SNHLY and CDR2 FYNNEI. The CDR3 DNA reads TGTGCCAGCAGTGACCAGGGCCTATTGACTTCCTACGAGCAGTACTTC. It translates to CASSDQGLLTSYEQYF.

This clonotype appeared many times. The gene calls are TRBV5-1 and TRBJ2-2; 8 positions agree with TRBD2. V was clipped by 0 bases and J by 7 bases; unmatched bases: 5. The CDR3 runs 15 residues. Germline CDR1 is SGHRS and CDR2 is YFSETQ. CDR3 sequence (DNA): TGCGCCAGCAGCTTGGGGCTAGCGGGTAACGGGGAGCTGTTTTTT. This encodes CASSLGLAGNGELFF.

This clonotype was detected many times. The rearrangement joins TRBV9 to TRBJ1-2, with TRBD1 matching 10 bases. The CDR3 loop spans 14 amino acids. The V and J ends lost 3 bases and 8 bases, in that order; junction bases with no gene match: 7. The germline V gene encodes CDR1 SGDLS and CDR2 YYNGEE. CDR3 in amino acids: CASSEWDRGGGYTF. The CDR3 DNA sequence: TGTGCCAGCAGCGAGTGGGACAGGGGAGGAGGCTACACCTTC.

This clonotype was recorded many times. The J gene is TRBJ1-5, the V gene TRBV2; tentatively, D is TRBD1 (5 bases). The CDR3 is 14 residues long. The ends were cut back, 4 bases at V and 5 bases at J, with 12 bases in the middle. Germline V gives CDR1 SNHLY, CDR2 FYNNEI. CDR3 bases: TGTGCCAGCAGTGTGTTGAGAGGGGATCAGCCCCAGCATTTT. Its protein is CASSVLRGDQPQHF.

In this sample, this clonotype turned up many times. The J gene is TRBJ2-1, the V gene TRBV2; the D call may be TRBD1 or TRBD2 (5 bases each). The CDR3 has 17 residues. With 10 bases removed from V and 8 bases from J, the gap between germline ends came to 30 bases. The germline gives CDR1 SNHLY, CDR2 FYNNEI. As DNA, the CDR3 is TGTGCCACCGACTCGGGGACCGACTGGGCCGGGGAAGATGAGCAGTTCTTC. Its protein is CATDSGTDWAGEDEQFF.

The table lists this clonotype with many counts. The chain combines TRBV20-1 with TRBJ2-1; 10 bases map to TRBD2. Germline V gives CDR1 DFQATT, CDR2 SNEGSKA (reference sequence). J lost 9 bases, V lost 0 bases, and 8 bases had no gene match. CDR3 length equals 15 residues. CDR3 bases: TGCAGTGCTAGAGATCAAGGACTAGCGGTCGCTGAGCAGTTCTTC. It translates to CSARDQGLAVAEQFF.